Listed here are 21 T cell receptor beta chains from one sample, sequenced in a study of shared clonotypes between healthy human individuals. Method: immunoSEQ multiplex PCR; TCRdb's copy keeps in-frame clones and lacks some. The sample includes hundreds of thousands of clones, over 65% of them seen just once. The sequenced sample was memory CD4+ T cells sorted from blood. Subset noted: CD45RA-negative fraction. The receptor set was obtained from a woman in her 30s in good health.

The chain has TRBV9 and TRBJ1-4; 8 nucleotides agree with TRBD1. J gave up 7 bases and V 2 bases, and 7 bases lay outside the gene matches. Germline-derived CDR1 and CDR2 are SGDLS and YYNGEE. CDR3 size: 15 residues. DNA of the CDR3: TGTGCCAGCAGCGTTATGACAGGGGACAGTGAAAAACTGTTTTTT. Amino acids: CASSVMTGDSEKLFF.

This clone was counted a single time. J is TRBJ1-3 and V is TRBV6-5, with no clear D. With 6 bases removed from V and 4 bases from J, the gap between germline ends came to 13 bases. The germline V gene has CDR1 MNHEY and CDR2 SVGAGI. The CDR3 consists of 14 residues. CDR3 residues: CASSLRPTGNTIYF. The CDR3 DNA follows: TGTGCCAGCAGCCTGCGTCCCACCGGAAACACCATATATTTT.

The CDR3 is CASRRTGVSQPQHF. CDR3 DNA: TGTGCCAGCAGACGGACAGGGGTGAGTCAGCCCCAGCATTTT. The chain has TRBV6-5 and TRBJ1-5; 9 nucleotides agree with TRBD1. V shed 6 bases, J shed 6 bases, and the junction held 6 bases outside the gene matches. This CDR3 has 14 amino acids. Germline CDR1 reads MNHEY; CDR2 reads SVGAGI.

The rearrangement links TRBV7-8 to TRBJ2-7; no reliable D call. This CDR3 spans 14 amino acids. V shed 5 bases and J shed 2 bases, with 13 bases lying between them. The germline gives CDR1 SGHVS, CDR2 FQNEAQ. DNA for the CDR3: TGTGCCAGCAGCGACCGCGGCGTCACCTACGAGCAGTACTTC. Its translation: CASSDRGVTYEQYF.

This chain links TRBV14 with TRBJ2-2; possibly TRBD1 for D (5 bases). This CDR3 is built from 15 residues. Trimming pared 0 bases from V and 6 bases from J, leaving 11 bases between. Per germline, CDR1 SGHDN and CDR2 FVKESK. Here the CDR3 reads CASSQDLGAAGELFF. The CDR3 nucleotides read TGTGCCAGCAGCCAAGATCTAGGGGCGGCCGGGGAGCTGTTTTTT. Filled out from reference TRBV14 and TRBJ2-2, the complete variable domain reads EAGVTQFPSHSVIEKGQTVTLRCDPISGHDNLYWYRRVMGKEIKFLLHFVKESKQDESGMPNNRFLAERTGGTYSTLKVQPAELEDSGVYFCASSQDLGAAGELFFGEGSRLTVL.

This clone appeared a single time. V usage is TRBV5-5 and J usage is TRBJ2-7, with 11 bases that match TRBD2. V was pared by 4 bases and J by 5 bases, with 8 bases of the junction left unmatched. Germline V gene sequence: CDR1 SGHKS, CDR2 YYEKEE (reference sequence). The CDR3 runs 15 residues. CDR3 loop: CASSPLSGRAHEQYF. CDR3 in DNA: TGTGCCAGCAGCCCCCTTAGCGGGAGGGCCCACGAGCAGTACTTC.

As regards this clone: The sample carries other DNA sequences with the same CDR3. The rearrangement uses TRBV5-1 and TRBJ1-3; no reliable D call. The germline V gene has CDR1 SGHRS and CDR2 YFSETQ. The CDR3 consists of 14 residues. The germline V and J ends were trimmed by 2 bases and 0 bases, with 6 bases remaining between them. CDR3 nucleotide sequence: TGCGCCAGCAGCTTCGGGTCCTCTGGAAACACCATATATTTT. It yields the protein CASSFGSSGNTIYF.

V and J are TRBV11-1 and TRBJ2-7, with 9 bases lining up with TRBD1. V was clipped by 2 bases and J by 2 bases; unmatched bases: 7. The CDR3 loop spans 16 amino acids. From germline, CDR1 is SGHAT and CDR2 FQDESV (reference sequence). The chain's CDR3 is CASSLTRTGATYEQYF. Written as DNA, the CDR3 is TGTGCCAGCAGCTTAACTCGGACAGGGGCCACCTACGAGCAGTACTTC.

The V call is TRBV7-2, the J call TRBJ1-1; no firm D call. Germline V gene data show CDR1 as SGHTA and CDR2 as FQGNSA. There are 15 residues in the CDR3. V dropped 1 base and J dropped 1 base, with 10 bases sitting between them. The CDR3 region has the DNA TGTGCCAGCAGCTTAGTCCCTACGAGGAACACTGAAGCTTTCTTT. As protein: CASSLVPTRNTEAFF.

About this clone itself: This sample also contains other DNA sequences that code for the same CDR3. In DNA form, the CDR3 reads TGTGCCAGCAGTGAAGCGAGAGGGAGCGAGCAGTACTTC. It yields the protein CASSEARGSEQYF. This chain connects TRBV6-1 to TRBJ2-7; the D gene is possibly TRBD2 (5 bases). The germline V and J ends were trimmed by 0 bases and 6 bases, with 9 bases remaining between them. The CDR3 has 13 residues. Germline CDR1 reads MNHNS; CDR2 reads SASEGT.

This clone was detected many times. The rearrangement joins TRBV6-5 to TRBJ2-5; 7 bases are shared with TRBD2. Trimming at V came to 1 base and at J to 2 bases, leaving 4 bases not matched to a gene. The CDR3 loop spans 15 amino acids. Germline loops: CDR1 MNHEY, CDR2 SVGAGI. The CDR3 DNA sequence: TGTGCCAGCAGTTACTTCGGCGGGGGACAAGAGACCCAGTACTTC. This gives the protein CASSYFGGGQETQYF.

The rearrangement joins TRBV2 to TRBJ1-5; D is uncertain. This CDR3 is built from 13 residues. Trimming stripped 6 bases from V and 9 bases from J, with 15 bases between. Germline CDR1 reads SNHLY; CDR2 reads FYNNEI. CDR3 nucleotides: TGTGCCAGCAGCGATAGTGCAATTCGGCCCCAGCATTTT. The encoded protein is CASSDSAIRPQHF.

The chain recombines TRBV28 with TRBJ2-7; D call uncertain. The CDR3 loop spans 12 amino acids. CDR1 is MDHEN and CDR2 is SYDVKM in the germline V gene. V lost 7 bases to trimming and J lost 0 bases, with 7 bases between them. In DNA form, the CDR3 reads TGTGCCAGCACTGCTCACTCCTACGAGCAGTACTTC. Amino acids: CASTAHSYEQYF.

Points on this clone: A read error may be the cause here, since a much bigger clone is one base away. The chain joins TRBV18 to TRBJ2-1; tentative D call: TRBD2 (6 bases). The CDR3 has 16 amino acids. The germline V gene encodes CDR1 KGHSH and CDR2 LQKENI. V lost 3 bases and J 4 bases, leaving 16 bases between the germline ends. CDR3 DNA sequence: TGTGCCAGCTCACCCCGTCTCTTGGAGGGGTACAATGAGCAGTTCTTC. Its translation is CASSPRLLEGYNEQFF.

The V and J genes are TRBV10-1 and TRBJ2-7; tentatively, D is TRBD2 (6 bases). Germline V CDR1 and CDR2: WNHNN, SYGVQD (reference sequence). Trimming cost V 5 bases and J 3 bases, with 11 bases left between them. The CDR3 has 13 amino acids. This chain's CDR3 is CASSKGGSYEQYF. CDR3 sequence (DNA): TGCGCCAGCAGTAAGGGAGGAAGCTACGAGCAGTACTTC.

V is TRBV27 and J is TRBJ2-7; D is undetermined. Trimming cost V 5 bases and J 0 bases, with 11 bases left between them. The CDR3 runs 14 residues. CDR1 is MNHEY and CDR2 is SMNVEV in the germline V gene (reference sequence). DNA for the CDR3: TGTGCCAGCAGTCGGGCCGTTAGCTCCTACGAGCAGTACTTC. Amino acid sequence: CASSRAVSSYEQYF.

This sequence joins TRBV4-2 and TRBJ2-3; 11 nucleotides line up with TRBD2. CDR3 size: 15 residues. Per the germline V gene, CDR1 is LGHNA and CDR2 is YNFKEQ. Trimming removed 3 bases from V and 6 bases from J; junction bases left unmatched: 5. The CDR3 DNA reads TGTGCCAGCAGCCATCTAGCGGGAGGCGGGGATACGCAGTATTTT. This encodes CASSHLAGGGDTQYF.

This chain connects TRBV19 to TRBJ1-3; D ambiguous. Per germline, CDR1 LNHDA and CDR2 SQIVND (reference sequence). With 6 bases removed from V and 0 bases from J, the gap between germline ends came to 15 bases. This CDR3 has 16 amino acids. CDR3 region: CASRTPGSRSGNTIYF. The CDR3, as DNA: TGTGCCAGTAGGACACCGGGCAGTCGCTCTGGAAACACCATATATTTT.

This clone has a handful of counts. CDR3 in DNA: TGTGCCAGCAGTGAGCCTACAGGGGGAGAGACCCAGTACTTC. Protein product: CASSEPTGGETQYF. The chain is built from TRBV6-1 and TRBJ2-5; 8 bases are shared with TRBD1. The CDR3 has 14 amino acids. Germline V gene sequence: CDR1 MNHNS, CDR2 SASEGT. Trimming at V came to 3 bases and at J to 4 bases, leaving 4 bases not matched to a gene.

This clone was seen repeatedly, ten times or more. The rearrangement joins TRBV7-6 to TRBJ1-5, with TRBD1 identical over 9 bases. The J segment lost 6 bases and the V segment lost 1 base, leaving 7 bases of the junction unmatched. Germline values: CDR1 SGHVS, CDR2 FNYEAQ. The CDR3 has 16 residues. This CDR3 reads CASSLGDRVGGQPQHF. The CDR3, as DNA: TGTGCCAGCAGCTTAGGGGACAGGGTGGGTGGTCAGCCCCAGCATTTT.

The rearrangement links TRBV14 to TRBJ2-5, with TRBD1 identical over 7 bases. Trimming took 1 base from V and 3 from J; bases not matched to a gene: 8. CDR1 is SGHDN, CDR2 FVKESK, per germline. CDR3 length: 16 residues. The CDR3 bases are TGTGCCAGCAGCCAAGGACAGGGCTTAGGGAAAGAGACCCAGTACTTC. Amino acid sequence: CASSQGQGLGKETQYF.